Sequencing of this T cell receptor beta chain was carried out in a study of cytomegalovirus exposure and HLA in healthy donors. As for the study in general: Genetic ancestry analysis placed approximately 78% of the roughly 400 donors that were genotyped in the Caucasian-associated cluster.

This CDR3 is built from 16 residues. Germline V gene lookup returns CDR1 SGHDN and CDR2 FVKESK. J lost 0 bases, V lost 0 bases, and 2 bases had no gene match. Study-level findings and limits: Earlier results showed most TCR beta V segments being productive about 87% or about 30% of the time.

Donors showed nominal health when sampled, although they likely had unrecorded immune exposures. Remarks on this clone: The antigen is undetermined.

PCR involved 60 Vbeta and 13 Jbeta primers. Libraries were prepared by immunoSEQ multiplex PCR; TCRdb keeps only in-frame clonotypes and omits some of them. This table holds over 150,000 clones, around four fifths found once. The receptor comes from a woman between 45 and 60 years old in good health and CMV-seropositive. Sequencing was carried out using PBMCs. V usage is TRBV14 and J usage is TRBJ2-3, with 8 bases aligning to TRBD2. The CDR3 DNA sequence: TGTGCCAGCAGCCAAGACAGCGGGGGAAGCACAGATACGCAGTATTTT. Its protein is CASSQDSGGSTDTQYF.